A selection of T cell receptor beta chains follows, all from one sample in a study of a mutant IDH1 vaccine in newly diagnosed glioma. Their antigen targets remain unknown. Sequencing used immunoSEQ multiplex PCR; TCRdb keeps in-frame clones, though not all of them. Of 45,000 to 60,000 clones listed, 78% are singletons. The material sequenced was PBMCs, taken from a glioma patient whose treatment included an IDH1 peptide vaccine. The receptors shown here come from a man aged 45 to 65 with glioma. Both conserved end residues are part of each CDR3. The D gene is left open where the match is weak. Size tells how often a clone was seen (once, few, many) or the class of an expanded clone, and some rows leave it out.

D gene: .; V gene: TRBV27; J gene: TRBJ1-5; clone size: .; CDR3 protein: CASSPDRSNQPQHF; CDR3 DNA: TGTGCCAGTTCCCCAGACAGGAGCAATCAGCCCCAGCATTTT
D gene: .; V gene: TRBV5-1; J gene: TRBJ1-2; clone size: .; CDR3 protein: CASSLETTGYGYTF; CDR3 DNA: TGCGCCAGCAGCTTGGAAACCACTGGTTATGGCTACACCTTC
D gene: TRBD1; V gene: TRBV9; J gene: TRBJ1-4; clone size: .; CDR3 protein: CASSVTDRQSRENEKLFF; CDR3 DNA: TGTGCCAGCAGCGTGACGGACAGGCAATCCAGGGAGAATGAAAAACTGTTTTTT
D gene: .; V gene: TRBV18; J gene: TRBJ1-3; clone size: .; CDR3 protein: CASSPSGVAGNTIYF; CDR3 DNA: TGTGCCAGCTCACCTTCAGGTGTGGCTGGAAACACCATATATTTT
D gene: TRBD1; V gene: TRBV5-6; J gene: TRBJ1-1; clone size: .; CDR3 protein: CASSSTDRDTEAFF; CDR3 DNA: TGTGCCAGCAGCTCGACGGACAGGGACACTGAAGCTTTCTTT
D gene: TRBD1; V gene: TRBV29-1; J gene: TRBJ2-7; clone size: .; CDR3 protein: CSVETGNVEQYF; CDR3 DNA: TGCAGCGTTGAGACAGGGAATGTCGAGCAGTACTTC
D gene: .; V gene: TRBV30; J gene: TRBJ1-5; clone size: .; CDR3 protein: CAWSGVGQPQHF; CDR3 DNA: TGTGCCTGGAGCGGGGTAGGACAGCCCCAGCATTTT
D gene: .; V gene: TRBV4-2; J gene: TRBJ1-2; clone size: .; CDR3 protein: CASSQDFRDDYGYTF; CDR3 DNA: TGTGCCAGCAGCCAAGATTTCCGAGACGACTATGGCTACACCTTC
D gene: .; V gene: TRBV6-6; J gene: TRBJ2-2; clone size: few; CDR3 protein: CASSTQGTKGRELFF; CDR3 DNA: TGTGCCAGCAGTACCCAAGGCACCAAAGGGCGGGAGCTGTTTTTT
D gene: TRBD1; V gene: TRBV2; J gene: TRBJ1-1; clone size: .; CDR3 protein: CASQKTGGSTEAFF; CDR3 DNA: TGTGCCAGTCAAAAAACAGGGGGCTCGACTGAAGCTTTCTTT
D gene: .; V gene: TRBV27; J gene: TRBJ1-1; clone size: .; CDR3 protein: CASSYLRDTNTEAFF; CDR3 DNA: TGTGCCAGCAGTTACCTCCGGGACACGAACACTGAAGCTTTCTTT
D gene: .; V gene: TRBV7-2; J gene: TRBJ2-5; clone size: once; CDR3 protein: CASSYSDSAQYF; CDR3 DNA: TGTGCCAGCAGCTACTCGGACTCCGCCCAGTACTTC
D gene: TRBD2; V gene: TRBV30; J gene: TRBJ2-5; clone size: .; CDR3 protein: CAWTFAGGRETQYF; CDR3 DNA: TGTGCCTGGACCTTTGCGGGGGGTCGAGAGACCCAGTACTTC
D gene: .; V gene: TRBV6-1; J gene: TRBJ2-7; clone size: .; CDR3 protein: CASSEGMGNYEQYF; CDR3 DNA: TGTGCCAGCAGTGAAGGTATGGGGAACTACGAGCAGTACTTC
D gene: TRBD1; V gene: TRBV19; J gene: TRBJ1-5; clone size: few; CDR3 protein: CASSIGQGANQPQHF; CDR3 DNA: TGTGCCAGTAGTATAGGGCAGGGGGCGAATCAGCCCCAGCATTTT
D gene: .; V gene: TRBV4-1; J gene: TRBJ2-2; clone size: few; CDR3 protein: CASSQGRGAGELFF; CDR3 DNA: TGCGCCAGCAGCCAAGGGAGGGGAGCCGGGGAGCTGTTTTTT
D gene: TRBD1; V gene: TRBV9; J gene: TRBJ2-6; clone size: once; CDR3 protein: CASSPEGQVGSGANVLTF; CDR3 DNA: TGTGCCAGCAGCCCCGAGGGACAGGTGGGGTCTGGGGCCAACGTCCTGACTTTC
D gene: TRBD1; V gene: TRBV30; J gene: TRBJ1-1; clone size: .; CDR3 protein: CAWTTGQGATEAFF; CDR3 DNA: TGTGCCTGGACCACCGGACAGGGGGCGACTGAAGCTTTCTTT
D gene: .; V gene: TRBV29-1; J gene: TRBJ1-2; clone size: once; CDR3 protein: CSASDSLFGYTF; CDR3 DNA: TGCAGCGCCAGCGACAGCCTGTTCGGCTACACCTTC
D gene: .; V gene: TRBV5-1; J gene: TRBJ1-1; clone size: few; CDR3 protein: CASSLILNTEAFF; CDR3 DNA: TGCGCCAGCAGCCTGATCCTAAACACTGAAGCTTTCTTT
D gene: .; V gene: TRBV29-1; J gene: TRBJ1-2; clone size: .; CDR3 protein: CSVLRQDWGYTF; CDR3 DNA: TGCAGCGTGCTGCGTCAGGATTGGGGCTACACCTTC
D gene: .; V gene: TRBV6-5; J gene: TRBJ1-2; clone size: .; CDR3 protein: CATEKGDYGYTF; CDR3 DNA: TGTGCCACCGAGAAGGGCGACTATGGCTACACCTTC
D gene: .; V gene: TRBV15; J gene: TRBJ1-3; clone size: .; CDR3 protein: CATSRDQGPGNTIYF; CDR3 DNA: TGTGCCACCAGCAGAGATCAGGGTCCTGGAAACACCATATATTTT
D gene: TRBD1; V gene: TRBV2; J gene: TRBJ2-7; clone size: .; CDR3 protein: CASKDRGYEQYF; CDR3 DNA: TGTGCCAGCAAAGACAGGGGCTACGAGCAGTACTTC
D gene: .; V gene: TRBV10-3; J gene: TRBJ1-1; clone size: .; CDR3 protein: CAISESGFSTEAFF; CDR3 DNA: TGTGCCATCAGTGAGTCCGGATTCAGCACTGAAGCTTTCTTT
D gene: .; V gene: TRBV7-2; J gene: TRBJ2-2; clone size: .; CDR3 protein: CASSLVLGTGELFF; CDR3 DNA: TGTGCCAGCAGCTTAGTACTAGGTACTGGGGAGCTGTTTTTT
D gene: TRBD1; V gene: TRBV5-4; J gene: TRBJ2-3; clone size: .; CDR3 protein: CASSMTGFTDTQYF; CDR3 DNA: TGTGCCAGCAGCATGACAGGGTTCACAGATACGCAGTATTTT
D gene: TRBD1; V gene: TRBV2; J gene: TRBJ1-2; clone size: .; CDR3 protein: CASSGDRVPGGYTF; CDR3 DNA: TGTGCCAGCAGTGGGGACAGGGTCCCGGGAGGCTACACCTTC
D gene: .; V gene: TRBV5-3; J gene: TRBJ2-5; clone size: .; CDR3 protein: CARSLDPGKETQYF; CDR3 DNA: TGTGCCAGAAGCTTGGATCCAGGGAAGGAGACCCAGTACTTC
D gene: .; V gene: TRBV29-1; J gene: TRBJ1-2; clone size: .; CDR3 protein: CSVDQASNYGYTF; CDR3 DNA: TGCAGCGTTGACCAGGCATCTAACTATGGCTACACCTTC
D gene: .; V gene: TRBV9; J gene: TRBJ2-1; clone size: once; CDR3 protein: CASSVQSSSYNEQFF; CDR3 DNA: TGTGCCAGCAGCGTCCAATCGAGCTCCTACAATGAGCAGTTCTTC
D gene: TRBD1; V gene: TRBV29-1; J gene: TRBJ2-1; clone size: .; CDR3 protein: CSVGGGQFSYNEQFF; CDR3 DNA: TGCAGCGTTGGAGGGGGCCAATTCTCCTACAATGAGCAGTTCTTC
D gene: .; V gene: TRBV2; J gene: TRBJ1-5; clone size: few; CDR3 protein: CASEDGRNQPQHF; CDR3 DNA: TGTGCCAGCGAAGACGGACGCAATCAGCCCCAGCATTTT
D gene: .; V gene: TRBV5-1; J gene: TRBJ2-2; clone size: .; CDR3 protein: CASSLRPATGELFF; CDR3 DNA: TGCGCCAGCAGCCTGAGACCTGCCACCGGGGAGCTGTTTTTT
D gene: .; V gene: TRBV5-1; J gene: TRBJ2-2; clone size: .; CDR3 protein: CASSLNQPNTGELFF; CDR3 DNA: TGCGCCAGCAGCTTGAATCAGCCGAACACCGGGGAGCTGTTTTTT
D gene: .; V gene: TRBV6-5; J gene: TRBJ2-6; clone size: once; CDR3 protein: CASSDPGANVLTF; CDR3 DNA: TGTGCCAGCAGTGACCCCGGGGCCAACGTCCTGACTTTC
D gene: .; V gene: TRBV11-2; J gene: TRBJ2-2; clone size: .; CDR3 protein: CASSLEGHSTGELFF; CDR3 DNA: TGTGCCAGCAGCTTAGAAGGCCATTCCACCGGGGAGCTGTTTTTT
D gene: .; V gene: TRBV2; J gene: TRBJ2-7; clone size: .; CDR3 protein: CASSEALLRGPSNF; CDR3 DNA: TGTGCCAGCAGTGAAGCGCTCCTAAGGGGTCCTTCGAACTTC
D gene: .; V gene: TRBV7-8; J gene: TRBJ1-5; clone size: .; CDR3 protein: CASSSDSLNQPQHF; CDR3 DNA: TGTGCCAGCAGCTCGGACAGCCTTAATCAGCCCCAGCATTTT
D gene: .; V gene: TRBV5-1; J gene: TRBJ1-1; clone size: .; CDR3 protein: CASSLEPTEAFF; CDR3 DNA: TGCGCCAGCAGCTTGGAACCCACTGAAGCTTTCTTT
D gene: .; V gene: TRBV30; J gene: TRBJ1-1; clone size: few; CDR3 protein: CAWNGVMNTEAFF; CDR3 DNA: TGTGCCTGGAACGGTGTTATGAACACTGAAGCTTTCTTT
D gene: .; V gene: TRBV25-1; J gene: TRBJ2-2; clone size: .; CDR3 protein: CASSSSRANTGELFF; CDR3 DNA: TGTGCCAGCAGTTCTAGCAGGGCGAACACCGGGGAGCTGTTTTTT
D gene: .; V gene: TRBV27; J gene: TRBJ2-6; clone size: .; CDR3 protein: CASSLGLTSGANVLTF; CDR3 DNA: TGTGCCAGCAGTTTAGGACTGACCTCTGGGGCCAACGTCCTGACTTTC
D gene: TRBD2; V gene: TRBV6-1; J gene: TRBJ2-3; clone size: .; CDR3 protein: CASSVAGGRTDTQYF; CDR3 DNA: TGTGCCAGCAGTGTAGCGGGGGGGAGGACAGATACGCAGTATTTT
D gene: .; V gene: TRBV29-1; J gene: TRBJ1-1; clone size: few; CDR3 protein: CSVRGGGTEAFF; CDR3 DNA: TGCAGCGTTCGTGGGGGGGGTACTGAAGCTTTCTTT
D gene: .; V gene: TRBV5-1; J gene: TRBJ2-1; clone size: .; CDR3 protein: CASSLDRGGNNEQFF; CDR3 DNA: TGCGCCAGCAGCTTGGACCGCGGGGGCAACAATGAGCAGTTCTTC
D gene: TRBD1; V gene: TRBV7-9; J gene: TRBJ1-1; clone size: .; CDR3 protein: CASSYRGNTEAFF; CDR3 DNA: TGTGCCAGCAGTTACAGGGGAAACACTGAAGCTTTCTTT
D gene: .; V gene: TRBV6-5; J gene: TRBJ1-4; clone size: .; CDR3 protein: CASSYSTRGEKLFF; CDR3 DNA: TGTGCCAGCAGTTACTCGACGAGGGGTGAAAAACTGTTTTTT
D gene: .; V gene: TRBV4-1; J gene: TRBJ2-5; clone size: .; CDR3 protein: CASSQMGQGTQYF; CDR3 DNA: TGCGCCAGCAGCCAAATGGGGCAAGGGACCCAGTACTTC
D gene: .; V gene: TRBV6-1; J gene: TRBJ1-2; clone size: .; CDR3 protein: CASSEYSAGARGGGYTF; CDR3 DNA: TGTGCCAGCAGTGAATACTCAGCAGGGGCTCGGGGTGGAGGCTACACCTTC
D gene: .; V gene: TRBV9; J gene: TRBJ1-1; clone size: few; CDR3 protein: CASTQGLGTEAFF; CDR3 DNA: TGTGCCAGCACCCAGGGCTTGGGCACTGAAGCTTTCTTT
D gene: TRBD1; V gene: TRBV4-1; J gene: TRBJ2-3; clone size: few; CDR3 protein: CASSQEGTVDTQYF; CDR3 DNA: TGCGCCAGCAGCCAAGAAGGGACAGTAGATACGCAGTATTTT